Below are 20 T cell receptor beta chains sequenced from a single sample in a study of response to subunit inactivated influenza vaccine. A single record per CDR3 protein comes from TCRdb applying MiXCR to the RT-PCR reads. Of a few hundred thousand distinct CDR3 sequences in the sample, about 15% were seen once. The specimen was PBMCs from blood, collected roughly 12 days after vaccination. These receptors originate from a man in his fifties who received an inactivated influenza vaccine.

The rearrangement joins TRBV3-1 to TRBJ1-4; possible D gene TRBD1, 6 bases. Germline V gives CDR1 LGHDT, CDR2 YNNKEL (reference sequence). There are 17 residues in the CDR3. V was shortened by 0 bases and J by 4 bases, with 15 bases between the two germline ends. CDR3 coding DNA: TGTGCCAGCAGCCAAGAATTTCAACAGGGTAATAATGAAAAACTGTTTTTT. This codes for CASSQEFQQGNNEKLFF.

V is TRBV7-9 and J is TRBJ2-5; D is uncertain. The CDR3 runs 12 residues. Between the trimmed V and J ends, which lost 1 base and 6 bases, there was a span of 6 bases. The V gene's germline CDR1 is SEHNR and CDR2 FQNEAQ (reference sequence). The DNA of the CDR3 is TGTGCCAGCAGCTTAGGATCGAAGACCCAGTACTTC. Translation gives CASSLGSKTQYF. Looking up the rest from reference TRBV7-9 and TRBJ2-5 gives the full variable domain: DTGVSQNPRHKITKRGQNVTFRCDPISEHNRLYWYRQTLGQGPEFLTYFQNEAQLEKSRLLSDRFSAERPKGSFSTLEIQRTEQGDSAMYLCASSLGSKTQYFGPGTRLLVL.

The rearrangement links TRBV6-1 to TRBJ2-7, with 7 positions matching TRBD1. V was clipped by 6 bases and J by 3 bases; unmatched bases: 11. CDR1 and CDR2 from the germline V gene are MNHNS and SASEGT. The CDR3 is 15 amino acids. In nucleotides, the CDR3 is TGTGCCAGCAGCGAGGGCTTGGACAGGAACTACGAGCAGTACTTC. It is translated as CASSEGLDRNYEQYF.

This clonotype has only a few counts. This chain connects TRBV12-3 or TRBV12-4 to TRBJ1-1; no definite D call. Trimming took 3 bases from V and 3 from J, leaving 14 bases between them. This CDR3 has 15 amino acids. The CDR3 spells CASSFLLSVHTEAFF. The CDR3 DNA follows: TGTGCCAGCAGTTTTCTTTTATCCGTGCACACTGAAGCTTTCTTT.

This clonotype was counted a few times. V gene TRBV12-3 or TRBV12-4 combines with J gene TRBJ2-5, with D maybe TRBD1 (6 bases). The V gene lost 7 bases and the J gene lost 3 bases, with 15 bases spanning the gap. The CDR3 is 14 amino acids. The CDR3 sequence is CASNVGQGKETQYF. CDR3 sequence (DNA): TGTGCCAGCAATGTCGGGCAGGGGAAAGAGACCCAGTACTTC.

This clonotype was seen only a few times. The rearrangement links TRBV20-1 to TRBJ1-1; no reliable D call. This CDR3 spans 14 amino acids. Germline CDR1 DFQATT, CDR2 SNEGSKA (reference sequence). The CDR3 region is CSSLLRLGNTEAFF. The DNA of the CDR3 is TGCAGCTCCCTCCTTAGGTTGGGGAACACTGAAGCTTTCTTT.

This clonotype was seen a handful of times. The rearrangement joins TRBV10-3 to TRBJ2-1; 10 nucleotides align to TRBD1. The length of the CDR3 is 14 residues. The trim removed 8 bases at V and 5 bases at J, leaving 6 bases unmatched. Germline V lookup: CDR1 ENHRY, CDR2 SYGVKD. The CDR3 DNA follows: TGTGCCATCGGGGGGGACAGGGGCGACAATGAGCAGTTCTTC. Its protein is CAIGGDRGDNEQFF.

This rearrangement joins TRBV27 to TRBJ2-7; 7 positions agree with TRBD1. The CDR3 consists of 13 residues. Germline lookup yields CDR1 MNHEY and CDR2 SMNVEV (reference sequence). The ends lost 5 bases at V and 5 bases at J; junction bases unmatched: 6. The CDR3 region is CASSPSTGNEQYF. CDR3 nucleotides: TGTGCCAGCAGTCCCTCGACAGGGAACGAGCAGTACTTC.

This clonotype has a handful of counts. J is TRBJ1-1 and V is TRBV10-1; 7 nucleotides agree with TRBD1. Per the germline V gene, CDR1 is WNHNN and CDR2 is SYGVQD (reference sequence). The CDR3 is 15 residues long. With V trimmed by 5 bases and J by 4 bases, 10 bases remained unmatched. In DNA form, the CDR3 reads TGCGCCAGCAGTTACGACAGGGTAGGGAGCACTGAAGCTTTCTTT. Protein product: CASSYDRVGSTEAFF.

The chain links TRBV4-1 to TRBJ2-1; D gene unclear. The germline CDR1 and CDR2 sequences are MGHRA and YSYEKL. Trimming left V 1 base short and J 8 bases short, with 12 bases between. The length of the CDR3 is 14 residues. CDR3 nucleotides: TGCGCCAGCAGCCAAGGTCGAACGGTCCATGAGCAGTTCTTC. Amino acid sequence: CASSQGRTVHEQFF.

With regard to this clonotype: At one boundary the junction diverges from the germline segment, which might be a read error. The V call is TRBV27, the J call TRBJ2-1, with 8 nucleotides matching TRBD2. Germline V gene data show CDR1 as MNHEY and CDR2 as SMNVEV (reference sequence). The CDR3 covers 15 residues. The CDR3 spells CASSLGLASFNEQFF. The CDR3 coding sequence is TGTGCCAGCAGTCTAGGACTAGCCTCCTTCAATGAGCAGTTCTTC.

Ten or more counts support this clonotype. This chain joins TRBV7-9 and TRBJ2-1, with D possibly matching TRBD2 (7 bases). V was cut by 0 bases and J by 4 bases, with 13 bases left in between. The germline CDR1 and CDR2 sequences are SEHNR and FQNEAQ (reference sequence). There are 16 residues in the CDR3. CDR3 coding DNA: TGTGCCAGCAGCTTAGCGCTCGGGGGGCCTTACAATGAGCAGTTCTTC. Protein sequence: CASSLALGGPYNEQFF.

This clonotype has more than one count but fewer than ten. The chain recombines TRBV6-5 with TRBJ1-3; D is unresolved. The CDR3 loop spans 16 amino acids. The V gene's germline CDR1 is MNHEY and CDR2 SVGAGI. The V gene lost 2 bases and the J gene lost 0 bases, with 11 bases spanning the gap. DNA for the CDR3: TGTGCCAGCAGTTACGCGGCCGCTGCCTCTGGAAACACCATATATTTT. It specifies CASSYAAAASGNTIYF.

The sample holds a few counts of this clonotype. V is TRBV7-2 and J is TRBJ2-3; D may be TRBD1 or TRBD2 (6 bases each). The CDR3 spans 13 residues. Germline CDR1 and CDR2: SGHTA and FQGNSA. V was cut by 5 bases and J by 7 bases, with 13 bases left in between. DNA of the CDR3: TGTGCCAGCAGCGCCGGGGGCCGATATACGCAGTATTTT. It encodes CASSAGGRYTQYF.

Concerning this clonotype itself: One base away lies a much larger clone, so this may be a sequencing read error. The chain employs TRBV7-2 and TRBJ1-1; unclear D gene. Deletions cut 1 base from V and 1 base from J, with 4 bases between. Per the germline V gene, CDR1 is SGHTA and CDR2 is FQGNSA. This CDR3 spans 13 amino acids. This CDR3 is CASSLEKNTEAFF. CDR3 in DNA: TGTGCCAGCAGCTTAGAGAAGAACACTGAAGCTTTCTTT.

This clonotype showed up just a few times. The chain is built from TRBV5-1 and TRBJ2-5, with 7 bases fitting TRBD2. Trimming took 5 bases from V and 1 from J; bases not matched to a gene: 8. Germline V lookup: CDR1 SGHRS, CDR2 YFSETQ. The length of the CDR3 is 15 residues. CDR3 DNA: TGCGCCAGCAGGCCTACTCCTAGCGGCCAAGAGACCCAGTACTTC. It specifies CASRPTPSGQETQYF. Full variable domain (remainder filled in from reference TRBV5-1 and TRBJ2-5): KAGVTQTPRYLIKTRGQQVTLSCSPISGHRSVSWYQQTPGQGLQFLFEYFSETQRNKGNFPGRFSGRQFSNSRSEMNVSTLELGDSALYLCASRPTPSGQETQYFGPGTRLLVL.

The genes are TRBV3-1 and TRBJ2-1; D not certain. CDR3 size: 15 residues. Per germline, CDR1 LGHDT and CDR2 YNNKEL (reference sequence). V dropped 1 base and J dropped 0 bases, with 7 bases sitting between them. The CDR3 DNA reads as TGTGCCAGCAGCCAAGGTACCGGCTCCTACAATGAGCAGTTCTTC. As protein: CASSQGTGSYNEQFF.

In this sample, this clonotype turned up a few times. V and J are TRBV13 and TRBJ1-1, with a possible D match to TRBD1 (5 bases). V lost 4 bases and J 4 bases, leaving 10 bases between the germline ends. Germline V gives CDR1 PRHDT, CDR2 FYEKMQ (reference sequence). The CDR3 is 13 residues long. The CDR3 DNA reads TGTGCCAGCAGCTCTACAGGTCTCACTGAAGCTTTCTTT. Amino acids: CASSSTGLTEAFF.

This clonotype was picked up a small number of times. The V and J genes are TRBV27 and TRBJ2-6, with TRBD1 matching 7 bases. Per germline, CDR1 MNHEY and CDR2 SMNVEV (reference sequence). The CDR3 covers 18 residues. V shed 6 bases, J shed 0 bases, and the junction held 11 bases outside the gene matches. The DNA of the CDR3 is TGTGCCAGCAGACTCAACAGGGGTGATTACTCTGGGGCCAACGTCCTGACTTTC. Its protein product is CASRLNRGDYSGANVLTF.

This clonotype was seen only a few times. The V call is TRBV7-2, the J call TRBJ2-5; D is uncertain. The V end was cut by 2 bases, the J end by 4 bases, with 11 bases between. The CDR3 is 14 residues long. Germline V gene sequence: CDR1 SGHTA, CDR2 FQGNSA. The CDR3 sequence is CASSLIPPRETQYF. The CDR3 DNA reads TGTGCCAGCAGCTTAATCCCCCCGCGAGAGACCCAGTACTTC. Filled out from reference TRBV7-2 and TRBJ2-5, the complete variable domain reads GAGVSQSPSNKVTEKGKDVELRCDPISGHTALYWYRQSLGQGLEFLIYFQGNSAPDKSGLPSDRFSAERTGGSVSTLTIQRTQQEDSAVYLCASSLIPPRETQYFGPGTRLLVL.